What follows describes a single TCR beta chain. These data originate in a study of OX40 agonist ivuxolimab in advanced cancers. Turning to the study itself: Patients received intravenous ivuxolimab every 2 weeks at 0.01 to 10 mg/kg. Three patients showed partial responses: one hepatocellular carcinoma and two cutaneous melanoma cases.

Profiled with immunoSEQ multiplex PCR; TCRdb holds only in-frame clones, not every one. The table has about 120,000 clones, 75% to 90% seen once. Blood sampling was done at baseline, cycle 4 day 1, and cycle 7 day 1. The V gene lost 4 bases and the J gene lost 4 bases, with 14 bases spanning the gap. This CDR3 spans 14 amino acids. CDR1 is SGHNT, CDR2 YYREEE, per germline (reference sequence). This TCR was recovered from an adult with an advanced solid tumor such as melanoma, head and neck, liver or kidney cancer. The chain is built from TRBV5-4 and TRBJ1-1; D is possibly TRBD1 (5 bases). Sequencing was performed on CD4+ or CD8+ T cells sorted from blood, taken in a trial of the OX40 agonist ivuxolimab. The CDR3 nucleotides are TGTGCCAGCAGCCCCCAGGGCCTGGGCACTGAAGCTTTCTTT. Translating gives CASSPQGLGTEAFF.